These 21 T cell receptor beta chains came from one sample sequenced in a study of blood T cell repertoires in COVID-19. Libraries were prepared by immunoSEQ multiplex PCR; TCRdb keeps only in-frame clonotypes and omits some of them. The sample consists of 220,000 or so clones, roughly 80% of them appearing once. Input material: peripheral blood. The receptors stem from a woman aged 55-70 years who had recovered from COVID-19.

This clone was detected a few times. The chain is built from TRBV28 and TRBJ2-1; TRBD1 might be the D (5 bases). Germline-derived CDR1 and CDR2 are MDHEN and SYDVKM. The CDR3 sequence is 12 residues long. Trimming removed 3 bases from V and 12 bases from J, with 12 bases in between. DNA of the CDR3: TGTGCCAGCAGTTTCGGGCAGGGAAGGCAGTTCTTC. This codes for CASSFGQGRQFF. The full variable domain, in which reference TRBV28 and TRBJ2-1 provide the parts outside the CDR3, is DVKVTQSSRYLVKRTGEKVFLECVQDMDHENMFWYRQDPGLGLRLIYFSYDVKMKEKGDIPEGYSVSREKKERFSLILESASTNQTSMYLCASSFGQGRQFFGPGTRLTVL.

The J gene is TRBJ1-5, the V gene TRBV6-2 or TRBV6-3; D is possibly TRBD1 (6 bases). The CDR3 is 17 amino acids. The V gene's germline CDR1 is MNHEY and CDR2 SVGEGT. V was shortened by 3 bases and J by 2 bases, with 17 bases between the two germline ends. CDR3 amino acids: CASSYTRTELRNQPQHF. CDR3 coding DNA: TGTGCCAGCAGTTATACTCGGACAGAGCTACGCAATCAGCCCCAGCATTTT.

The V and J genes are TRBV6-6 and TRBJ1-2, with no clear D. CDR3 size: 10 residues. Per germline, CDR1 MNHNY and CDR2 SVGAGI (reference sequence). V was clipped by 6 bases and J by 6 bases, with 5 bases between them. The CDR3 sequence: CASSFNGYTF. The CDR3 coding sequence is TGTGCCAGCAGCTTTAATGGCTACACCTTC.

The rearrangement links TRBV7-6 to TRBJ2-3; a possible D gene is TRBD2 (6 bases). This CDR3 is built from 17 residues. Trimming stripped 1 base from V and 1 base from J, with 15 bases between. Germline loops: CDR1 SGHVS, CDR2 FNYEAQ. The CDR3 reads CASSLGGTWRGTDTQYF. The CDR3 DNA sequence: TGTGCCAGCAGCTTAGGCGGGACGTGGAGGGGCACAGATACGCAGTATTTT. The full variable domain, in which reference TRBV7-6 and TRBJ2-3 provide the parts outside the CDR3, is GAGVSQSPRYKVTKRGQDVALRCDPISGHVSLYWYRQALGQGPEFLTYFNYEAQQDKSGLPNDRFSAERPEGSISTLTIQRTEQRDSAMYRCASSLGGTWRGTDTQYFGPGTRLTVL.

The chain links TRBV14 to TRBJ2-1, with TRBD2 matching over 10 bases. The trim removed 4 bases at V and 5 bases at J, leaving 5 bases unmatched. This CDR3 is 15 amino acids long. CDR1 and CDR2 (germline): SGHDN, FVKESK. CDR3 protein: CASSLPGTSDNEQFF. The CDR3 coding sequence is TGTGCCAGCAGCCTACCCGGGACTAGCGACAATGAGCAGTTCTTC. The variable domain in full, with the rest retrieved from reference TRBV14 and TRBJ2-1, is EAGVTQFPSHSVIEKGQTVTLRCDPISGHDNLYWYRRVMGKEIKFLLHFVKESKQDESGMPNNRFLAERTGGTYSTLKVQPAELEDSGVYFCASSLPGTSDNEQFFGPGTRLTVL.

The chain is built from TRBV19 and TRBJ1-6, with D maybe TRBD1 (5 bases). The V end lost 1 base, the J end lost 7 bases, and 14 bases lay between the germline ends. The CDR3 is made up of 16 amino acids. The V gene's germline CDR1 is LNHDA and CDR2 SQIVND (reference sequence). The CDR3 here is CASSIGGSGLNSPLHF. The DNA for the CDR3 is TGTGCCAGTAGTATAGGGGGCAGCGGACTAAATTCACCCCTCCACTTT.

J is TRBJ1-5 and V is TRBV10-3, with D possibly being TRBD1 (5 bases). Germline V gene sequence: CDR1 ENHRY, CDR2 SYGVKD. CDR3 length: 12 residues. The V gene lost 7 bases and the J gene lost 5 bases, with 9 bases spanning the gap. The CDR3, as DNA: TGTGCCATCAACCGGGGGGATCAGCCCCAGCATTTT. This gives the protein CAINRGDQPQHF.

The rearrangement links TRBV4-1 to TRBJ1-1; D remains ambiguous. This CDR3 region has 14 residues. V lost 4 bases to trimming and J lost 3 bases, with 12 bases between them. Germline V lookup: CDR1 MGHRA, CDR2 YSYEKL. Here the CDR3 DNA reads TGCGCCAGCAGCCCCTGGGCAACTGACACTGAAGCTTTCTTT. Encoded protein: CASSPWATDTEAFF.

This clone occurred once. The V call is TRBV11-2, the J call TRBJ1-2; D is unclear. V was pared by 0 bases and J by 4 bases, with 3 bases between. The germline gives CDR1 SGHAT, CDR2 FQNNGV. This CDR3 has 12 residues. DNA of the CDR3: TGTGCCAGCAGCTTAGATCGCTATGGCTACACCTTC. This gives the protein CASSLDRYGYTF.

The chain uses TRBV7-3 and TRBJ2-3; 7 bases are shared with TRBD1. Unmatched junction bases numbered 12, after V lost 3 bases and J lost 0 bases. This CDR3 region has 18 residues. Per the germline V gene, CDR1 is SGHTA and CDR2 is FQGTGA. CDR3 loop: CASSFPPGQASSTDTQYF. The CDR3 DNA reads TGTGCCAGCAGCTTCCCCCCCGGACAGGCCTCTAGCACAGATACGCAGTATTTT.

The chain couples TRBV7-3 to TRBJ2-3; 9 bases are a match to TRBD2. Germline CDR1 reads SGHTA; CDR2 reads FQGTGA. The CDR3 spans 16 residues. V shed 2 bases, J shed 2 bases, and the junction held 5 bases outside the gene matches. The CDR3 sequence: CASSLGLAGVTDTQYF. In nucleotides, the CDR3 is TGTGCCAGCAGCTTAGGGTTAGCGGGGGTCACAGATACGCAGTATTTT.

This clone was detected a few times. V usage is TRBV7-9 and J usage is TRBJ2-7, with TRBD1 as a possible D gene (6 bases). The CDR3 consists of 15 residues. Trimming left V 3 bases short and J 3 bases short, with 15 bases between. Germline CDR1 reads SEHNR; CDR2 reads FQNEAQ (reference sequence). The CDR3 DNA follows: TGTGCCAGCAGCTTCCTCCGGGACACAGACTACGAGCAGTACTTC. This translates into CASSFLRDTDYEQYF.

The table lists this clone with a few counts. The CDR3 region has the DNA TGTGCCTGGAATGGGGGAGGGGACGCGCACTCTGGAAACACCATATATTTT. Residues: CAWNGGGDAHSGNTIYF. The gene calls are TRBV30 and TRBJ1-3; a weak D match, TRBD1 (5 bases). V lost 4 bases and J lost 0, with 19 bases in between. This CDR3 spans 17 amino acids. Germline CDR1 is GTSNPN and CDR2 is SVGIG (reference sequence).

As regards this clone: The identical CDR3 is also encoded by other nucleotide sequences in the sample. The CDR3 here is CASSGLAGGTDTQYF. CDR3 in DNA: TGTGCCAGCAGCGGACTAGCGGGTGGCACAGATACGCAGTATTTT. The rearrangement uses TRBV5-8 and TRBJ2-3; 11 nucleotides match TRBD2. The V gene end was trimmed by 4 bases and the J gene end by 1 base; junction bases not matched to a gene: 2. The CDR3 is 15 amino acids. CDR1 and CDR2 from the germline V gene are SGHTS and YDEGEE.

The CDR3, as DNA: TGTGCCAGCAGGAGCAGGGGGCGGAACGGGGAGACCCAGTACTTC. It translates to CASRSRGRNGETQYF. The gene calls are TRBV6-6 and TRBJ2-5; TRBD1 aligns across 8 bases. This CDR3 spans 15 amino acids. Germline V CDR1 and CDR2: MNHNY, SVGAGI (reference sequence). The J segment lost 5 bases and the V segment lost 6 bases, leaving 11 bases of the junction unmatched.

The chain joins TRBV5-4 to TRBJ1-1, with D hard to call. The V gene lost 4 bases and the J gene lost 4 bases, with 14 bases spanning the gap. The CDR3 totals 14 residues. CDR1 is SGHNT and CDR2 is YYREEE in the germline V gene (reference sequence). The CDR3 reads CASSDARGFTEAFF. The CDR3 coding sequence is TGTGCCAGCAGCGACGCAAGAGGATTCACTGAAGCTTTCTTT.

J is TRBJ1-2 and V is TRBV6-2 or TRBV6-3, with D possibly being TRBD1 (5 bases). CDR1 and CDR2 (germline): MNHEY, SVGEGT. The ends were cut back, 0 bases at V and 8 bases at J, with 13 bases in the middle. This CDR3 has 14 amino acids. CDR3: CASSYSGRAMGYTF. The CDR3 DNA sequence: TGTGCCAGCAGTTACTCCGGCAGGGCGATGGGCTACACCTTC.

The chain couples TRBV30 to TRBJ2-5; 9 bases fit TRBD1. This CDR3 spans 14 amino acids. Looked up from germline, CDR1 is GTSNPN and CDR2 is SVGIG (reference sequence). V was pared by 2 bases and J by 5 bases, with 6 bases of the junction left unmatched. For the CDR3, the DNA is TGTGCCTGGAGTACGGGACAGGGAGACGAGACCCAGTACTTC. As protein: CAWSTGQGDETQYF. Supplemented by reference TRBV30 and TRBJ2-5, the full variable domain reads SQTIHQWPATLVQPVGSPLSLECTVEGTSNPNLYWYRQAAGRGLQLLFYSVGIGQISSEVPQNLSASRPQDRQFILSSKKLLLSDSGFYLCAWSTGQGDETQYFGPGTRLLVL.

This clone was seen once. CDR3 amino acids: CASRIAGGRTDTQYF. The DNA of the CDR3 is TGTGCCAGCAGAATAGCGGGGGGGCGCACAGATACGCAGTATTTT. This chain joins TRBV27 and TRBJ2-3; 11 positions agree with TRBD2. Germline V gene sequence: CDR1 MNHEY, CDR2 SMNVEV (reference sequence). Germline trimming cut 6 bases from V and 1 base from J; bases unmatched to any gene: 3. The CDR3 is made up of 15 amino acids.

The V and J genes are TRBV24-1 and TRBJ2-3; 12 bases line up with TRBD1. V dropped 3 bases and J dropped 6; count of bases not matched to a gene: 3. The germline gives CDR1 KGHDR, CDR2 SFDVKD. The CDR3 length is 15 residues. The CDR3 sequence is CATSDPGQGADTQYF. CDR3 DNA sequence: TGTGCCACCAGTGATCCGGGACAGGGGGCGGATACGCAGTATTTT.

The V and J genes are TRBV29-1 and TRBJ2-3; the match to TRBD2 covers 14 bases. Germline lookup yields CDR1 SQVTM and CDR2 ANQGSEA. V trimming: 5 bases; J trimming: 6 bases; junction bases outside the gene matches: 4. The CDR3 covers 14 residues. In DNA, the CDR3 is TGCAGCGTTCGGACTAGCGGGGGGTCCGATACGCAGTATTTT. Its protein is CSVRTSGGSDTQYF.